This is a list of T cell receptor beta chains from one sample in a study of control samples from healthy donors and cancer patients. Only in-frame clones appear in the TCRdb table, and some are missing; sequencing was by immunoSEQ multiplex PCR. Of about 150,000 clones listed, approximately 92% were seen once; the top ten hold 3.2%. Sequencing used blood. The origin of the receptors is a man under 40 in good health. Both conserved end residues are part of each CDR3. D genes are given only for firm matches. The size of a clone is reported for some rows only, either as once, few or many, or as a class for expanded clones.

TRBJ1-2,-,TRBV7-9,TRBD1,TGTGCCAGCAGCGGGACAGGGGCCTATGGCTACACCTTC,CASSGTGAYGYTF
TRBJ1-1,-,TRBV5-8,-,TGTGCCAGCAGGGAGACGAACACTGAAGCTTTCTTT,CASRETNTEAFF
TRBJ1-5,-,TRBV3-1/TRBV3-2,TRBD1,TGTGCCAGCAGCCCAGAGACAGGGATAAACCAGCCCCAGCATTTT,CASSPETGINQPQHF
TRBJ1-3,-,TRBV19,-,TGTGCCAGTAAGGACATAGCGCGCGGAAACACCATATATTTT,CASKDIARGNTIYF
TRBJ1-4,-,TRBV10-1,-,TGCGCCAGCAGTGAGCGTCGGGGTGAAAAACTGTTTTTT,CASSERRGEKLFF
TRBJ1-5,-,TRBV30,-,TGTGCCTGGAGTTTCCATGGTAGCAATCAGCCCCAGCATTTT,CAWSFHGSNQPQHF
TRBJ2-5,-,TRBV15,-,TGTGCCACCAGCACAACGGAAGAGACCCAGTACTTC,CATSTTEETQYF
TRBJ1-6,-,TRBV15,-,TGTGCCACCAGCAGAGATGGAGGTTCACCCCTCCACTTT,CATSRDGGSPLHF
TRBJ1-2,-,TRBV14,-,TGTGCCAGCAGCCCCTCTAGGGGGGGCGGAGGTGGCTACACCTTC,CASSPSRGGGGGYTF
TRBJ2-1,-,TRBV19,TRBD1,TGTGCCAGTAGGGAACGGACAGGGAACTACAATGAGCAGTTCTTC,CASRERTGNYNEQFF
TRBJ1-1,-,TRBV19,-,TGTGCCAGTAGTATAGTACCAGGGGCGAACACTGAAGCTTTCTTT,CASSIVPGANTEAFF
TRBJ1-2,-,TRBV6-6,-,TGTGCCAGCAGGGAGTCGAGGGCGAATGGCTACACCTTC,CASRESRANGYTF
TRBJ2-2,-,TRBV19,-,TGTGCCAGTAGTAGGTCGGGGTCCGGGGAGCTGTTTTTT,CASSRSGSGELFF
TRBJ2-2,-,TRBV10-1,TRBD2,TGCGCCAGCAGTGAGTCTAGCGGGGGCCTGAACACCGGGGAGCTGTTTTTT,CASSESSGGLNTGELFF
TRBJ1-4,-,TRBV9,-,TGTGCCAGCAGCGGCCGGGTTGGTGAAAAACTGTTTTTT,CASSGRVGEKLFF
TRBJ2-7,few,TRBV18,-,TGTGCCAGCTCACCTCGACTTTCCTACGAGCAGTACTTC,CASSPRLSYEQYF
TRBJ1-2,-,TRBV5-1,-,TGCGCCAGCAGCCGGACACCCGAGTATGGCTACACCTTC,CASSRTPEYGYTF
TRBJ1-2,-,TRBV9,-,TGTGCCAGCAGCGCTGGGGCCGGTTTGAACTATGGCTACACCTTC,CASSAGAGLNYGYTF
TRBJ2-2,many,TRBV7-3,TRBD1,TGTGCCAGCAGCCCAATCGTGGGGACAGGGGTCTACACCGGGGAGCTGTTTTTT,CASSPIVGTGVYTGELFF
TRBJ2-4,-,TRBV7-2,TRBD1,TGTGCCAGCAGTTCCGGACAGGCGAACATTCAGTACTTC,CASSSGQANIQYF
TRBJ1-1,once,TRBV7-9,-,TGTGCCAGCAGCTTAGTGGGTGTAATACAACAAAACACTGAAGCTTTCTTT,CASSLVGVIQQNTEAFF
TRBJ2-1,-,TRBV11-3,-,TGTGCCAGCAGCCCCCGTCGCAGGGTAAGTTTGAATGAGCAGTTCTTC,CASSPRRRVSLNEQFF
TRBJ1-2,-,TRBV3-1/TRBV3-2,-,TGTGCCAGCAGCCAAGATCTGCCCAGCGCGGGCTACACCTTC,CASSQDLPSAGYTF
TRBJ1-4,-,TRBV24-1,-,TGTGCCACCAGTGATGGTGAAAAACTGTTTTTT,CATSDGEKLFF
TRBJ2-3,-,TRBV28,-,TGTGCCAGCAGTTTACCGGGGCGTAGCACAGATACGCAGTATTTT,CASSLPGRSTDTQYF
TRBJ1-5,-,TRBV5-1,-,TGCGCCAGCAGCTTGGAAGGGCAGCCCCAGCATTTT,CASSLEGQPQHF
TRBJ2-1,-,TRBV27,-,TGTGCCAGCAGTTGGGGATCGAGCGGGTACAATGAGCAGTTCTTC,CASSWGSSGYNEQFF
TRBJ1-6,few,TRBV7-2,-,TGTGCCAGCAGCTTGGGGGCCTCTCTTTATAATTCACCCCTCCACTTT,CASSLGASLYNSPLHF
TRBJ2-2,-,TRBV27,-,TGTGCCAGCAGTTGGGGGCCGGTGGGCACCGGGGAGCTGTTTTTT,CASSWGPVGTGELFF
TRBJ2-1,-,TRBV30,-,TGTGCCTGGAGTGTTGACAGGACCCATGAGCAGTTCTTC,CAWSVDRTHEQFF
TRBJ1-5,-,TRBV27,TRBD1,TGTGCCAGCAGTTTTTACGGGACAGGGGACAATCAGCCCCAGCATTTT,CASSFYGTGDNQPQHF
TRBJ2-7,-,TRBV5-8,-,TGTGCCAGCAGCTCCGGGACCAACCCCTACGAGCAGTACTTC,CASSSGTNPYEQYF
TRBJ1-2,-,TRBV9,TRBD1,TGTGCCAGCAGCGTCGGACAGGGCCCTAACTATGGCTACACCTTC,CASSVGQGPNYGYTF